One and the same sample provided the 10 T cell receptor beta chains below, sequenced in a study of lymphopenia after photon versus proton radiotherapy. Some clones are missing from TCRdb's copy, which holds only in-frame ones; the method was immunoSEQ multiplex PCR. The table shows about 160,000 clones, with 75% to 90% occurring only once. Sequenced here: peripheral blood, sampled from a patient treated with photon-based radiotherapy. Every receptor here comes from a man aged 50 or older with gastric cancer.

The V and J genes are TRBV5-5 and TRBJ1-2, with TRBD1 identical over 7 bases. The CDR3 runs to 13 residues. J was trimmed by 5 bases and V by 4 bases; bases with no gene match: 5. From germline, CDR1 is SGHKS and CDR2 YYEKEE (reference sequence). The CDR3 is CASSGDSRYGYTF. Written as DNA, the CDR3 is TGTGCCAGCAGCGGGGACAGTCGGTATGGCTACACCTTC.

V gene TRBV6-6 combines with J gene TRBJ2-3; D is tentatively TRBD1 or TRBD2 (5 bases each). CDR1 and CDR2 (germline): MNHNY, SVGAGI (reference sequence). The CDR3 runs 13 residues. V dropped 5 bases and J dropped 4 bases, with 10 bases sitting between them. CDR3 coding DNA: TGTGCCAGCAGTACCGGGACCGCAGATACGCAGTATTTT. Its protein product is CASSTGTADTQYF.

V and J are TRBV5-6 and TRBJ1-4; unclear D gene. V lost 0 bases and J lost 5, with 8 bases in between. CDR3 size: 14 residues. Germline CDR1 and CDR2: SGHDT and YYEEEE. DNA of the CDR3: TGTGCCAGCAGCTTGGGCAGCAAAAATGAAAAACTGTTTTTT. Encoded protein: CASSLGSKNEKLFF.

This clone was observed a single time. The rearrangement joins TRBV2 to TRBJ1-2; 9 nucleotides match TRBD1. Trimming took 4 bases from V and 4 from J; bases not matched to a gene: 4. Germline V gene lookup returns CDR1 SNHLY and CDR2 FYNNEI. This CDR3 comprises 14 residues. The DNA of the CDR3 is TGTGCCAGCAGTGGGGGACAGGGAGGCTATGGCTACACCTTC. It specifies CASSGGQGGYGYTF. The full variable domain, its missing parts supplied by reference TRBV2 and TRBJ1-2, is EPEVTQTPSHQVTQMGQEVILRCVPISNHLYFYWYRQILGQKVEFLVSFYNNEISEKSEIFDDQFSVERPDGSNFTLKIRSTKLEDSAMYFCASSGGQGGYGYTFGSGTRLTVV.

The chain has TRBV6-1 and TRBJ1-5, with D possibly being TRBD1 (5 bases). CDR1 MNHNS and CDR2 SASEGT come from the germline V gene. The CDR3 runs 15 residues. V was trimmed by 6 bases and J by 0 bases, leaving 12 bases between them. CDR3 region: CASRARDSSNQPQHF. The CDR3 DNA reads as TGTGCCAGCAGAGCCCGGGACTCTAGCAATCAGCCCCAGCATTTT.

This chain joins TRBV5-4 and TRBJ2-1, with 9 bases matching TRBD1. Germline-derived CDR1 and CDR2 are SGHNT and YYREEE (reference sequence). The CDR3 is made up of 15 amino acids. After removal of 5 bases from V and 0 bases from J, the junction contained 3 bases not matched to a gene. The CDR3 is CASRLTGGSYNEQFF. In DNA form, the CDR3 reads TGTGCCAGCAGACTGACAGGGGGCTCCTACAATGAGCAGTTCTTC.

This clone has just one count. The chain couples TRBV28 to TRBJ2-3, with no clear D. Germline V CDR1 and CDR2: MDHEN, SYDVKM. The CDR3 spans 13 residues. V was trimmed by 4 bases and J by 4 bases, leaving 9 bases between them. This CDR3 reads CASSSRLADTQYF. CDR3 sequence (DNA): TGTGCCAGCAGTTCCCGTTTAGCAGATACGCAGTATTTT.

The DNA for the CDR3 is TGTGCCAGCTCACCACTGGGACAGGGGGTAGACTATGGCTACACCTTC. This gives the protein CASSPLGQGVDYGYTF. The rearrangement joins TRBV18 to TRBJ1-2; 11 nucleotides align to TRBD1. Germline V gene sequence: CDR1 KGHSH, CDR2 LQKENI. V lost 1 base, J lost 3 bases, and 4 bases stayed unmatched. The CDR3 loop spans 16 amino acids.

CDR3 sequence: CASIPSPTSYNEQFF. The DNA of the CDR3 is TGCGCCAGCATCCCCTCGCCCACATCCTACAATGAGCAGTTCTTC. The gene calls are TRBV4-1 and TRBJ2-1; D gene ambiguous. Germline lookup yields CDR1 MGHRA and CDR2 YSYEKL. Trimming took 7 bases from V and 1 from J, leaving 14 bases between them. This CDR3 is built from 15 residues.

The CDR3 loop is CARHQPQHF. CDR3 sequence (DNA): TGTGCCAGACATCAGCCCCAGCATTTT. The rearrangement links TRBV28 to TRBJ1-5, with D unresolved. Trimming took off 9 bases at V and 5 bases at J, with 2 bases between the two ends. Germline V lookup: CDR1 MDHEN, CDR2 SYDVKM. This CDR3 contains 9 residues.